This record looks at one TCR beta chain sequence and its context. The data belong to a study of blood T cell repertoires in COVID-19. Whole-study context: T cells, B-cell-depleted T cells, or PBMCs provided the cDNA or gDNA that served as material.

Only in-frame clones appear in the TCRdb table, and some are missing; sequencing was by immunoSEQ multiplex PCR. This sample carries about 150,000 clones, about four fifths of them seen once, and the ten largest clones take roughly 4.4%. Material: peripheral blood. The receptor's source is a human donor in a cohort sampled during active COVID-19.

CDR3 DNA sequence: TGTGCCAGCAGCTCAAAGCGGGGGGGCTCCTACAATGAGCAGTTCTTC. Translated: CASSSKRGGSYNEQFF. The V and J genes are TRBV7-2 and TRBJ2-1; TRBD2 aligns across 10 bases. Looked up from germline, CDR1 is SGHTA and CDR2 is FQGNSA. The ends lost 4 bases at V and 0 bases at J; junction bases unmatched: 3. This CDR3 is built from 16 residues.